This T cell receptor beta chain was documented in a study of blood T cell repertoires in COVID-19 (dated by TCRdb to about 2020). Regarding the complete study: The collaborator samples originated in the United States, Italy and Spain and spanned the acute and convalescent phases of COVID-19. The material from the prospective study consisted of cDNA or gDNA derived from T cells, B-cell-depleted T cells, or PBMCs. Subjects who had been exposed to COVID-19, were actively infected with it, or had recovered from it provided the deeply sampled blood TCRbeta repertoires that made up the dataset. A freely available public database, intended as a resource for researchers studying the immune response to SARS-CoV-2, is where the repertoires were released. The samples were drawn from two sources: the first 160 participants of the ongoing ImmuneRACE study, and 1,200 or so subjects contributed by 6 global collaborators. Sample metadata almost always included a de-identified subject ID, COVID-19 status, age in years and sex. Where available, HLA class I and class II types were obtained from metadata supplied by the sample provider rather than from assay-based typing.

TCRbeta CDR3 regions were amplified from genomic DNA using the immunoSEQ Assay, a bias-controlled multiplex PCR. In the paper's pipeline: The number of nucleated cells in each sample was estimated by amplification of reference gene primers within the assay. Sequence reads were collapsed and filtered to measure the absolute abundance of every unique TCRbeta CDR3 rearrangement. For each sample, productive Simpson clonality was calculated as the square root of Simpson's diversity index over productive rearrangements. TCRdb retrieved this table from immuneACCESS and kept in-frame rearrangements only. Not all clones are present; in checked studies, unresolved V genes account for under half, and no reason is known for the remainder. For V, J and clone size, that table is used; D and trimming come from the DNA. The sample data list 380,000 or so clones, and around 88% of these were observed just once. About 7.1% of the sample comes from the top ten.

At one collaborating source in Seattle, patients were enrolled during active infection and were followed longitudinally through the course of disease. Collaborating institutions collected whole blood in K2EDTA tubes following their own protocols. For TCRbeta analysis, collaborators shipped samples in one of three forms: frozen whole blood, isolated PBMCs, or DNA extracted from either of those sample types. Results and caveats for the whole study, not just this receptor: The amount of clinical and demographic metadata varied by source and participant and was provided uncurated.

Of note for this clone: This receptor's antigen is unknown. No much larger clonotype is one base removed from it; base qualities were not supplied.

Input material: peripheral blood. This receptor was obtained from a woman aged 55 to 70 with COVID-19, enrolled during active disease.

The encoded CDR3 is CASSPATYDQQYF. The nucleotides read TGTGCCAGCAGCCCCGCGACTTATGATCAGCAGTACTTC. Recombination connected TRBV2 to TRBJ2-7, with no D gene named confidently. V is pared back by 6 bases and J by 8 bases, with 17 bases lying between the germline termini. The CDR3 measures 13 amino acids from cysteine to phenylalanine. Solely the CDR3 DNA is kept, with 39 bases framed from the first base. From a lookup of the germline V gene, CDR1 and CDR2 are SNHLY and FYNNEI.